The next 27 T cell receptor beta chains were all read from a single sample in a study of T cells in Graves' hyperthyroidism and ophthalmopathy. Amplified TCR beta CDR3 regions came from RNA transcripts. The HTBI primer set drove a first-round RT-PCR of the TCR CDR3. Each CDR3 protein gets one entry after TCRdb re-called the multiplex PCR reads with MiXCR. The repertoire has about 160,000 distinct CDR3 sequences, roughly 10% of them found once; the top ten carry approximately 20%. The sequenced sample was blood. These receptors all come from a woman aged 18-29 years with Graves' hyperthyroidism that later progressed to Graves' ophthalmopathy.

This clonotype was detected many times. The chain couples TRBV12-3 or TRBV12-4 to TRBJ2-1; a weak D match, TRBD1 (6 bases). V gave up 2 bases and J gave up 5 bases, with 16 bases separating them. CDR3 length equals 16 residues. CDR3 in amino acids: CASSLFGDRRNNEQFF. CDR3 DNA sequence: TGTGCCAGCAGTTTATTTGGCGACAGGAGAAACAATGAGCAGTTCTTC.

The chain carries TRBV14 and TRBJ1-3, with 10 bases that match TRBD1. The ends lost 4 bases at V and 0 bases at J; junction bases unmatched: 9. The CDR3 covers 18 residues. The V gene's germline CDR1 is SGHDN and CDR2 FVKESK. This chain's CDR3 is CASSRTGGIWASGNTIYF. The DNA for the CDR3 is TGTGCCAGCAGCCGGACAGGGGGGATTTGGGCCTCTGGAAACACCATATATTTT. Full variable domain (outside the CDR3, taken from reference TRBV14 and TRBJ1-3): EAGVTQFPSHSVIEKGQTVTLRCDPISGHDNLYWYRRVMGKEIKFLLHFVKESKQDESGMPNNRFLAERTGGTYSTLKVQPAELEDSGVYFCASSRTGGIWASGNTIYFGEGSWLTVV.

This clonotype was seen more than once but under ten times. The V and J genes are TRBV9 and TRBJ2-2; D is undetermined. Germline CDR1 is SGDLS and CDR2 is YYNGEE. The length of the CDR3 is 12 residues. The V end was cut by 0 bases, the J end by 6 bases, with 3 bases between. This CDR3 is CASSVEAGELFF. The CDR3 nucleotides are TGTGCCAGCAGCGTAGAGGCCGGGGAGCTGTTTTTT.

The rearrangement uses TRBV27 and TRBJ2-3; TRBD2 agrees at 15 bases. V lost 5 bases and J lost 5; bases outside the gene matches: 8. CDR3 length: 17 residues. Looked up from germline, CDR1 is MNHEY and CDR2 is SMNVEV (reference sequence). CDR3 nucleotides: TGTGCCAGCAGTCGACGGACTAGCGGGGGGGCAATAGATACGCAGTATTTT. This translates into CASSRRTSGGAIDTQYF.

For this clonotype: One end of the junction is discordant with germline, which a read error may explain. The chain carries TRBV7-7 and TRBJ2-1, with D maybe TRBD1 (6 bases). The germline gives CDR1 SSHAT, CDR2 FNYEAQ (reference sequence). This CDR3 spans 13 amino acids. CDR3 residues: CASSLGASFEQFF. CDR3 DNA: TGTGCTAGCAGCTTGGGGGCTTCTTTTGAGCAGTTCTTC. The variable domain in full, completed from reference TRBV7-7 and TRBJ2-1, reads GAGVSQSPRYKVTKRGQDVTLRCDPISSHATLYWYQQALGQGPEFLTYFNYEAQPDKSGLPSDRFSAERPEGSISTLTIQRTEQRDSAMYRCASSLGASFEQFFGPGTRLTVL.

This clonotype has ten or more counts. V and J are TRBV12-3 or TRBV12-4 and TRBJ1-5; unclear D gene. The CDR3 loop spans 13 amino acids. Trimming took 1 base from V and 4 from J, leaving 5 bases between them. The CDR3 DNA is TGTGCCAGCAGTTTAGAGGTAAATCAGCCCCAGCATTTT. Encoded protein: CASSLEVNQPQHF.

This clonotype was counted at least ten times. In nucleotides, the CDR3 is TGCGCCAGCAGCCCACCATCCTTGAACACTGAAGCTTTCTTT. Amino acids: CASSPPSLNTEAFF. The genes are TRBV4-1 and TRBJ1-1; D remains ambiguous. Per germline, CDR1 MGHRA and CDR2 YSYEKL. The CDR3 covers 14 residues. The V end was cut by 4 bases, the J end by 0 bases, with 9 bases between.

This clonotype was counted between two and nine times. The gene calls are TRBV27 and TRBJ2-2; D is possibly TRBD1 (5 bases). CDR1 is MNHEY, CDR2 SMNVEV, per germline (reference sequence). The CDR3 contains 17 residues. V was pared by 1 base and J by 2 bases, with 14 bases between. CDR3 region: CASSLWYGQGNTGELFF. The CDR3 nucleotides read TGTGCCAGCAGTTTATGGTACGGGCAGGGCAACACCGGGGAGCTGTTTTTT.

This clonotype has just a few counts. A junction boundary mismatches the germline segment, possibly from a read error. The chain uses TRBV9 and TRBJ1-1, with D possibly matching TRBD1 (6 bases). Germline-derived CDR1 and CDR2 are SGDLS and YYNGEE. The CDR3 has 15 amino acids. The CDR3 region has the DNA TGTGCCGGCAGCGGGGTTGGGGGGCTTAGCACTGAAGCTTTCTTT. Protein: CAGSGVGGLSTEAFF.

This clonotype has a count of ten or more. The V and J genes are TRBV27 and TRBJ2-1; tentative D call: TRBD2 (5 bases). V lost 8 bases to trimming and J lost 7 bases, with 18 bases between them. The CDR3 has 14 residues. Germline V lookup: CDR1 MNHEY, CDR2 SMNVEV (reference sequence). The CDR3 bases are TGTGCCAGCCATTCCACCGGGATTACGAATGAGCAGTTCTTC. It is translated as CASHSTGITNEQFF.

This clonotype came up many times. This chain uses TRBV2 with TRBJ1-1, with TRBD1 identical over 8 bases. The CDR3 is 14 residues long. Germline values: CDR1 SNHLY, CDR2 FYNNEI. J was trimmed by 1 base and V by 7 bases; bases with no gene match: 5. The CDR3 region has the DNA TGTGCCAGCAAATCCGGGACAGGGAACACTGAAGCTTTCTTT. This translates into CASKSGTGNTEAFF.

The table lists this clonotype with many counts. V usage is TRBV3-1 and J usage is TRBJ2-1; TRBD2 agrees at 8 bases. V shed 8 bases and J 7 bases; nucleotides not matched to a gene: 10. CDR3 length: 14 amino acids. Germline values: CDR1 LGHDT, CDR2 YNNKEL (reference sequence). CDR3 amino acids: CASAEGLGSNEQFF. In nucleotides, the CDR3 is TGTGCCAGCGCCGAGGGACTAGGGAGTAATGAGCAGTTCTTC.

This chain uses TRBV13 with TRBJ2-7, with 7 bases matching TRBD1. CDR1 and CDR2 from the germline V gene are PRHDT and FYEKMQ (reference sequence). V lost 5 bases, J lost 7 bases, and 8 bases stayed unmatched. The CDR3 runs to 13 residues. This CDR3 reads CASSPTRTGEQYF. CDR3 in DNA: TGTGCCAGCAGCCCGACGCGGACAGGAGAGCAGTACTTC. Together with reference TRBV13 and TRBJ2-7, the CDR3 gives the full variable domain: AAGVIQSPRHLIKEKRETATLKCYPIPRHDTVYWYQQGPGQDPQFLISFYEKMQSDKGSIPDRFSAQQFSDYHSELNMSSLELGDSALYFCASSPTRTGEQYFGPGTRLTVT.

The rearrangement uses TRBV19 and TRBJ2-4; no reliable D call. This CDR3 has 11 amino acids. The V end was cut by 9 bases, the J end by 4 bases, with 7 bases between. The V gene's germline CDR1 is LNHDA and CDR2 SQIVND (reference sequence). The CDR3 is CASSRKNIQYF. The CDR3 nucleotides read TGTGCCAGCAGCCGAAAAAACATTCAGTACTTC.

The V and J genes are TRBV9 and TRBJ2-7; TRBD2 matches 11 bases. J lost 5 bases, V lost 5 bases, and 6 bases had no gene match. The CDR3 extends over 14 amino acids. CDR1 and CDR2 (germline): SGDLS, YYNGEE. The CDR3 DNA reads TGTGCCAGCAGTTCTAGCGGGGGGTCTAACGAGCAGTACTTC. Amino acids: CASSSSGGSNEQYF.

Ten or more counts support this clonotype. The chain couples TRBV5-1 to TRBJ2-7, with a tentative D call TRBD1 (6 bases). This CDR3 has 16 residues. Germline CDR1 SGHRS, CDR2 YFSETQ. V gave up 1 base and J gave up 4 bases, with 18 bases separating them. As DNA, the CDR3 is TGCGCCAGCAGCTTGTCGCAGGGGCGATCCCTTTACGAGCAGTACTTC. Protein sequence: CASSLSQGRSLYEQYF.

This clonotype occurred many times. The J gene is TRBJ1-5, the V gene TRBV20-1; no clear D gene. V lost 1 base to trimming and J lost 4 bases, with 5 bases between them. CDR1 and CDR2 from the germline V gene are DFQATT and SNEGSKA (reference sequence). CDR3 length equals 12 residues. CDR3 DNA sequence: TGCAGTGCTAGAGCCTCAAATCAGCCCCAGCATTTT. Amino acid sequence: CSARASNQPQHF.

There are many counts of this clonotype. The chain recombines TRBV28 with TRBJ2-7, with D perhaps TRBD1 (5 bases). CDR3 size: 15 residues. CDR1 is MDHEN, CDR2 SYDVKM, per germline. Trimming took off 6 bases at V and 0 bases at J, with 15 bases between the two ends. As DNA, the CDR3 is TGTGCCAGCAGCGTCGACAGCGAATCCTCCTACGAGCAGTACTTC. Protein product: CASSVDSESSYEQYF.

This clonotype occurred many times. This chain links TRBV6-1 with TRBJ2-3; TRBD2 matches at 11 bases. The germline V gene encodes CDR1 MNHNS and CDR2 SASEGT. There are 16 residues in the CDR3. After removal of 4 bases from V and 4 bases from J, the junction contained 7 bases not matched to a gene. CDR3: CASSAITSGGSDTQYF. The CDR3 coding sequence is TGTGCCAGCAGTGCAATTACTAGCGGGGGCTCAGATACGCAGTATTTT.

This clonotype was counted many times. V usage is TRBV6-1 and J usage is TRBJ1-1; possibly TRBD1 for D (5 bases). Germline CDR1 and CDR2: MNHNS and SASEGT. The CDR3 extends over 13 amino acids. Trimming shortened V by 5 bases and J by 5 bases, and 12 bases separated the two germline ends. CDR3 sequence: CASSFPRVTEAFF. The CDR3 nucleotides read TGTGCCAGCAGTTTCCCCAGGGTGACTGAAGCTTTCTTT.

In this sample, this clonotype turned up many times. The J gene is TRBJ1-6, the V gene TRBV28, with D possibly matching TRBD1 (5 bases). Germline-derived CDR1 and CDR2 are MDHEN and SYDVKM. V shed 3 bases and J shed 10 bases, with 7 bases lying between them. This CDR3 is 12 amino acids long. The CDR3 nucleotides read TGTGCCAGCAGTTTGACAGCCTCACCCCTCCACTTT. Translation gives CASSLTASPLHF.

At least ten counts were recorded for this clonotype. The chain recombines TRBV12-3 or TRBV12-4 with TRBJ2-3, with D perhaps assigned TRBD1 or TRBD2 (7 bases each). The CDR3 is 15 amino acids. V was trimmed by 8 bases and J by 3 bases, leaving 18 bases between them. In DNA, the CDR3 is TGTGCCAGCTCCCAGGGGGGGGCTGGTACAGATACGCAGTATTTT. Translated, it gives CASSQGGAGTDTQYF.

This clonotype was picked up many times. This chain uses TRBV7-8 with TRBJ2-5; TRBD2 matches at 8 bases. The CDR3 runs 14 residues. Germline-derived CDR1 and CDR2 are SGHVS and FQNEAQ. J was trimmed by 5 bases and V by 6 bases; bases with no gene match: 8. The CDR3 here is CASRPGRAMETQYF. For the CDR3, the DNA is TGTGCCAGCAGACCCGGGAGGGCCATGGAGACCCAGTACTTC.

Many counts were recorded for this clonotype. CDR3 in amino acids: CASSSPGTRTPGELFF. As DNA, the CDR3 is TGTGCCAGCAGTTCCCCCGGGACCCGTACACCCGGGGAGCTGTTTTTT. This chain joins TRBV2 and TRBJ2-2, with D perhaps matching TRBD1 or TRBD2 (5 bases each). There are 16 residues in the CDR3. V lost 5 bases and J 6 bases, leaving 19 bases between the germline ends. From germline, CDR1 is SNHLY and CDR2 FYNNEI. Full variable domain (outside the CDR3, taken from reference TRBV2 and TRBJ2-2): EPEVTQTPSHQVTQMGQEVILRCVPISNHLYFYWYRQILGQKVEFLVSFYNNEISEKSEIFDDQFSVERPDGSNFTLKIRSTKLEDSAMYFCASSSPGTRTPGELFFGEGSRLTVL.

This clonotype was found many times. The rearrangement joins TRBV11-1 to TRBJ2-1, with D possibly TRBD1 on 6 matching bases. The CDR3 runs to 15 residues. From germline, CDR1 is SGHAT and CDR2 FQDESV (reference sequence). V was clipped by 5 bases and J by 7 bases, with 18 bases between them. The CDR3 bases are TGTGCCAGCAGCCGGATGGACAGTTTTGGGAATGAGCAGTTCTTC. It encodes CASSRMDSFGNEQFF.

A few counts support this clonotype. The chain combines TRBV20-1 with TRBJ1-5, with 7 bases matching TRBD1. Germline loops: CDR1 DFQATT, CDR2 SNEGSKA (reference sequence). Unmatched junction bases numbered 9, after V lost 0 bases and J lost 7 bases. The CDR3 consists of 15 residues. CDR3 amino acids: CSARDSQGRGQPQHF. CDR3 in DNA: TGCAGTGCTAGAGATTCACAGGGGAGGGGGCAGCCCCAGCATTTT.

A few counts support this clonotype. This chain uses TRBV2 with TRBJ1-5; TRBD1 agrees at 8 bases. CDR3 length: 18 residues. Germline V gene sequence: CDR1 SNHLY, CDR2 FYNNEI. J gave up 0 bases and V 3 bases, and 10 bases lay outside the gene matches. CDR3 bases: TGTGCCAGCAGTGACCTCCGGGACAGGTCATATAGCAATCAGCCCCAGCATTTT. Amino acids: CASSDLRDRSYSNQPQHF.